Shown below are 10 T cell receptor beta chains from a single sample sequenced in a study of prognosis after radiotherapy for stage I lung cancer. It was by two-round multiplex PCR that TCR beta CDR3 was amplified from genomic DNA. Specific primers for each TRBV and TRBJ gene were what first-round PCR used. TCRdb independently ran MiXCR on the multiplex PCR reads; one entry per CDR3 protein. The sample lists roughly 20,000 distinct CDR3 sequences; approximately 50% were seen once. The material was PBMCs, obtained before or after stereotactic body radiation therapy (not recorded which). Source of these receptors: a donor aged 50 or older with non-small cell lung cancer.

About this clonotype itself: The junction shows a germline mismatch at one end, possibly a read error. CDR3 region: CATSRADRGYTQYF. DNA of the CDR3: TGTGCCACCAGCAGAGCGGACCGGGGGTATACGCAGTACTTT. This chain connects TRBV15 to TRBJ2-3; the D gene is possibly TRBD2 (6 bases). CDR3 length: 14 residues. Germline loops: CDR1 LNHNV, CDR2 YYDKDF (reference sequence).

This clonotype was counted ten times or more. The CDR3 DNA sequence: TGTGCCAGCAGCTTAGTGGGATCCGGGGAGCTGTTTTTT. This encodes CASSLVGSGELFF. V gene TRBV7-8 combines with J gene TRBJ2-2; D ambiguous. The CDR3 extends over 13 amino acids. From germline, CDR1 is SGHVS and CDR2 FQNEAQ. Trimming pared 1 base from V and 6 bases from J, leaving 6 bases between.

This chain joins TRBV7-8 and TRBJ2-7, with 10 bases lining up with TRBD2. The CDR3 has 14 residues. Trimming cost V 3 bases and J 6 bases; bases outside gene matches: 5. In germline, CDR1 is SGHVS, CDR2 FQNEAQ. DNA of the CDR3: TGTGCCAGCAGCTTGTCTAGCGGGAGATTCGAGCAGTACTTC. It encodes CASSLSSGRFEQYF. The variable domain in full, completed from reference TRBV7-8 and TRBJ2-7, reads GAGVSQSPRYKVAKRGQDVALRCDPISGHVSLFWYQQALGQGPEFLTYFQNEAQLDKSGLPSDRFFAERPEGSVSTLKIQRTQQEDSAVYLCASSLSSGRFEQYFGPGTRLTVT.

CDR3 DNA: TGTGCCACGGCAGGGACTGGTACAGATACGCAGTATTTT. It translates to CATAGTGTDTQYF. The gene calls are TRBV19 and TRBJ2-3, with TRBD2 as a possible D gene (6 bases). This CDR3 spans 13 amino acids. Between the trimmed V and J ends, which lost 10 bases and 3 bases, there was a span of 14 bases. Germline assignment: CDR1 LNHDA and CDR2 SQIVND (reference sequence). The full variable domain, rest sourced from reference TRBV19 and TRBJ2-3, is DGGITQSPKYLFRKEGQNVTLSCEQNLNHDAMYWYRQDPGQGLRLIYYSQIVNDFQKGDIAEGYSVSREKKESFPLTVTSAQKNPTAFYLCATAGTGTDTQYFGPGTRLTVL.

In the case of this clonotype: With only one base between it and a far larger clone, this is likely a read error. This chain's CDR3 is CVSRKTGFTISYEQYF. The CDR3 nucleotides are TGTGTCAGCAGGAAGACAGGGTTTACCATCTCCTACGAGCAGTACTTC. The rearrangement uses TRBV6-5 and TRBJ2-7, with 7 bases matching TRBD1. The germline gives CDR1 MNHEY, CDR2 SVGAGI. This CDR3 is built from 16 residues.

This clonotype was counted ten times or more. This sequence joins TRBV19 and TRBJ1-5; D possibly corresponds to TRBD1 (5 bases). Germline loops: CDR1 LNHDA, CDR2 SQIVND (reference sequence). Trimming stripped 7 bases from V and 0 bases from J, with 13 bases between. The CDR3 contains 15 residues. This CDR3 is CASTIWGSSNQPQHF. CDR3 DNA sequence: TGTGCCAGTACCATCTGGGGGAGTAGCAATCAGCCCCAGCATTTT.

This clonotype is deemed medium-sized (0.01 to 0.1%). The chain has TRBV28 and TRBJ2-1; 9 bases are a match to TRBD2. The CDR3 has 13 residues. Losses at the gene ends were 4 bases for V and 8 bases for J; bases not matched to a gene: 3. CDR1 MDHEN and CDR2 SYDVKM come from the germline V gene. This CDR3 is CASSSLAGDEQFF. The CDR3 DNA reads TGTGCCAGCAGTTCCTTAGCGGGAGATGAGCAGTTCTTC.

This chain uses TRBV5-6 with TRBJ1-2; D unresolved. The CDR3 is made up of 12 amino acids. Per the germline V gene, CDR1 is SGHDT and CDR2 is YYEEEE. The germline V and J ends were trimmed by 0 bases and 8 bases, with 8 bases remaining between them. CDR3: CASSLGPGGYTF. The CDR3 bases are TGTGCCAGCAGCTTGGGTCCCGGGGGCTACACCTTC.

J is TRBJ1-6 and V is TRBV27, with D tentatively TRBD1 (5 bases). This CDR3 is 16 amino acids long. CDR1 and CDR2 (germline): MNHEY, SMNVEV (reference sequence). V lost 5 bases to trimming and J lost 10 bases, with 21 bases between them. CDR3 bases: TGTGCCAGCAGTCTCCAGCCCCCTCGGCAGGGATCACCCCTCCACTTT. Protein sequence: CASSLQPPRQGSPLHF.

In its sample, this clonotype was seen a few times. The chain combines TRBV5-1 with TRBJ1-4; 10 bases are shared with TRBD1. The CDR3 length is 16 residues. V shed 4 bases and J 7 bases; nucleotides not matched to a gene: 10. CDR1 and CDR2 (germline): SGHRS, YFSETQ. CDR3 sequence: CASSIGRTGGIEKLFF. The CDR3 DNA is TGCGCCAGCAGCATAGGACGGACAGGGGGGATTGAAAAACTGTTTTTT.